Each of the 9 T cell receptor beta chains below was sequenced from the same sample in a study of blood T cell repertoires in COVID-19. TCRdb keeps only in-frame clones here, not all; method: immunoSEQ multiplex PCR. The table shows around 170,000 clones, with roughly 88% occurring only once. Sequenced sample: PBMCs or T cells enriched from blood (not recorded which). The receptors stem from a woman in her thirties who had recovered from COVID-19.

The chain joins TRBV10-3 to TRBJ2-5; 7 nucleotides agree with TRBD2. Germline V gene data show CDR1 as ENHRY and CDR2 as SYGVKD. After removal of 2 bases from V and 4 bases from J, the junction contained 7 bases not matched to a gene. CDR3 length: 15 residues. CDR3 bases: TGTGCCATCAGTGAGGCGGCGGGAGTAATAGAGACCCAGTACTTC. It yields the protein CAISEAAGVIETQYF.

V usage is TRBV2 and J usage is TRBJ2-7, with 10 bases identical to TRBD1. With V trimmed by 6 bases and J by 3 bases, 2 bases remained unmatched. The CDR3 spans 13 residues. Germline V gives CDR1 SNHLY, CDR2 FYNNEI. This chain's CDR3 is CASRGQGYYEQYF. The CDR3 DNA reads TGTGCCAGCAGGGGACAGGGGTACTACGAGCAGTACTTC.

This clone was counted a few times. The chain combines TRBV11-3 with TRBJ2-7, with D perhaps matching TRBD1 (6 bases). V dropped 4 bases and J dropped 3 bases, with 10 bases sitting between them. CDR1 and CDR2 from the germline V gene are SGHNT and YENEEA. There are 13 residues in the CDR3. CDR3 in amino acids: CASSSGTNYEQYF. The CDR3 coding sequence is TGTGCCAGCAGCTCCGGGACAAACTACGAGCAGTACTTC.

V is TRBV3-1 (or the pseudogene TRBV3-2) and J is TRBJ1-2; the match to TRBD1 covers 11 bases. CDR1 LGHDT and CDR2 YNNKEL come from the germline V gene (reference sequence). V lost 0 bases to trimming and J lost 8 bases; unmatched junction nucleotides: 5. This CDR3 contains 15 residues. The CDR3 coding sequence is TGTGCCAGCAGCCAAGAGGGACAGGGGGTAGGAGGCTACACCTTC. Residues: CASSQEGQGVGGYTF.

The chain combines TRBV6-5 with TRBJ2-1; 9 nucleotides line up with TRBD1. V gave up 5 bases and J gave up 6 bases; unmatched junction bases: 8. The CDR3 extends over 15 amino acids. Germline CDR1 reads MNHEY; CDR2 reads SVGAGI. The DNA of the CDR3 is TGTGCCAGCAGTAGGGACAGGGACCCTGGCAATGAGCAGTTCTTC. Its translation is CASSRDRDPGNEQFF.

This clone showed up just a few times. V and J are TRBV4-2 and TRBJ2-7; D unclear. Germline V CDR1 and CDR2: LGHNA, YNFKEQ. There are 14 residues in the CDR3. Trimming took 1 base from V and 5 from J, leaving 12 bases between them. The CDR3 sequence: CASSQGSESNEQYF. The CDR3 nucleotides read TGTGCCAGCAGCCAAGGGTCCGAAAGCAACGAGCAGTACTTC.

The chain links TRBV29-1 to TRBJ2-1; D is perhaps TRBD2 (5 bases). CDR3 length equals 17 residues. CDR1 and CDR2 from the germline V gene are SQVTM and ANQGSEA. Trimming took 6 bases from V and 4 from J, leaving 25 bases between them. CDR3 in DNA: TGCAGCGTCTCACTTAGTTCGCGGGCCTTAGGGTACAATGAGCAGTTCTTC. It codes for CSVSLSSRALGYNEQFF.

CDR3 coding DNA: TGTGCCAGCAGCGTAGAACCCAGCGCACGAAACATTCAGTACTTC. Translated: CASSVEPSARNIQYF. This chain joins TRBV9 and TRBJ2-4; D remains unclear. Germline lookup yields CDR1 SGDLS and CDR2 YYNGEE. The V end was cut by 0 bases, the J end by 6 bases, with 13 bases between. The CDR3 covers 15 residues.

The chain has TRBV9 and TRBJ1-2; D remains unclear. Trimming took 0 bases from V and 5 from J, leaving 14 bases between them. This CDR3 contains 15 residues. Germline V lookup: CDR1 SGDLS, CDR2 YYNGEE. CDR3 loop: CASSVEWGAEYGYTF. The CDR3 bases are TGTGCCAGCAGCGTAGAGTGGGGAGCGGAATATGGCTACACCTTC.